Below, 32 T cell receptor beta chains from the same sample are listed, as sequenced in a study of blood T cell repertoires in COVID-19. Sequencing used immunoSEQ multiplex PCR; TCRdb keeps in-frame clones, though not all of them. Among approximately 230,000 clones listed, 65% to 90% were seen once. Sequencing used PBMCs or T cells enriched from blood (not recorded which). The receptors stem from a man between 40 and 49 years old who had recovered from COVID-19.

V usage is TRBV28 and J usage is TRBJ2-7, with D maybe TRBD2 (6 bases). V was cut by 8 bases and J by 3 bases, with 20 bases left in between. The CDR3 runs to 15 residues. Germline CDR1 MDHEN, CDR2 SYDVKM. In DNA, the CDR3 is TGTGCCAGCCCCCCAGGAGCGGGTATTATCTACGAGCAGTACTTC. Translation: CASPPGAGIIYEQYF. Looking up the rest from reference TRBV28 and TRBJ2-7 gives the full variable domain: DVKVTQSSRYLVKRTGEKVFLECVQDMDHENMFWYRQDPGLGLRLIYFSYDVKMKEKGDIPEGYSVSREKKERFSLILESASTNQTSMYLCASPPGAGIIYEQYFGPGTRLTVT.

The gene calls are TRBV28 and TRBJ2-2; TRBD2 matches 12 bases. Trimming cost V 6 bases and J 5 bases; bases outside gene matches: 4. This CDR3 is built from 15 residues. Per the germline V gene, CDR1 is MDHEN and CDR2 is SYDVKM. For the CDR3, the DNA is TGTGCCAGCAGCTCACTAGCGGGAGGAACCGGGGAGCTGTTTTTT. This codes for CASSSLAGGTGELFF.

The table lists this clone with a few counts. The chain recombines TRBV7-9 with TRBJ1-1; D call uncertain. Germline CDR1 and CDR2: SEHNR and FQNEAQ (reference sequence). This CDR3 is 15 amino acids long. V dropped 0 bases and J dropped 5 bases, with 13 bases sitting between them. The CDR3 sequence: CASSLALRGNTEAFF. CDR3 bases: TGTGCCAGCAGCTTAGCGCTACGGGGAAATACTGAAGCTTTCTTT.

The chain couples TRBV10-3 to TRBJ1-2, with D uncertain. CDR1 and CDR2 from the germline V gene are ENHRY and SYGVKD. Trimming left V 3 bases short and J 4 bases short, with 18 bases between. This CDR3 region has 16 residues. The CDR3, as DNA: TGTGCCATCAGTGACCCCGGGGTTGAAGGGTTCTATGGCTACACCTTC. This sequence encodes CAISDPGVEGFYGYTF.

This chain uses TRBV5-4 with TRBJ1-2; the D gene is possibly TRBD1 (6 bases). Trimming left V 1 base short and J 12 bases short, with 13 bases between. Per germline, CDR1 SGHNT and CDR2 YYREEE (reference sequence). The CDR3 is made up of 12 amino acids. The CDR3 is CASSLFSGDHTF. The CDR3 DNA follows: TGTGCCAGCAGCTTGTTCTCAGGGGATCACACCTTC.

J is TRBJ2-3 and V is TRBV7-2; D may be TRBD1 (6 bases). This CDR3 spans 15 amino acids. Germline lookup yields CDR1 SGHTA and CDR2 FQGNSA. V lost 5 bases to trimming and J lost 0 bases, with 12 bases between them. Here the CDR3 DNA reads TGTGCCAGCAGCACCGGACAGACTAGCACAGATACGCAGTATTTT. Protein sequence: CASSTGQTSTDTQYF.

The chain employs TRBV30 and TRBJ1-5; TRBD1 matches 7 bases. V shed 1 base, J shed 1 base, and the junction held 7 bases outside the gene matches. Germline V gene lookup returns CDR1 GTSNPN and CDR2 SVGIG (reference sequence). CDR3 length: 16 residues. The CDR3 coding sequence is TGTGCCTGGAGTGCCTACAGGGGCTTGAGCAATCAGCCCCAGCATTTT. Translation: CAWSAYRGLSNQPQHF.

The rearrangement links TRBV9 to TRBJ2-3; TRBD2 aligns across 9 bases. Losses at the gene ends were 0 bases for V and 10 bases for J; bases not matched to a gene: 9. The CDR3 consists of 15 residues. Germline loops: CDR1 SGDLS, CDR2 YYNGEE. The CDR3 region is CASSVAPAGGPAQYF. Written as DNA, the CDR3 is TGTGCCAGCAGCGTAGCTCCCGCGGGGGGGCCGGCGCAGTATTTT.

This chain uses TRBV21-1 with TRBJ2-1; the table's D call TRBD2 went unverified against the DNA. TRBV21-1 is annotated as a pseudogene. The CDR3 has 19 amino acids. CDR3 amino acids: CASSKEGGPLKFPYNEQFF. The CDR3 coding sequence is TGTGCCAGCAGCAAAGAGGGGGGGCCCCTAAAGTTTCCTTACAATGAGCAGTTCTTC.

The chain employs TRBV24-1 and TRBJ2-3; 8 nucleotides match TRBD1. The CDR3 sequence is 16 residues long. V trimming: 4 bases; J trimming: 0 bases; junction bases outside the gene matches: 5. Germline values: CDR1 KGHDR, CDR2 SFDVKD. The CDR3 loop is CATSDPTGASTDTQYF. The CDR3 bases are TGTGCCACCAGTGACCCGACAGGGGCTAGCACAGATACGCAGTATTTT.

The chain combines TRBV14 with TRBJ2-5; 8 bases are a match to TRBD1. CDR3 length: 15 amino acids. The junction had 4 bases not matched to a gene; V was cut back by 3 bases and J by 1 base. CDR1 and CDR2 from the germline V gene are SGHDN and FVKESK. CDR3 nucleotide sequence: TGTGCCAGCAGCCAGATCAGGGGGCCCCAAGAGACCCAGTACTTC. Amino acid sequence: CASSQIRGPQETQYF.

V and J are TRBV5-5 and TRBJ1-5, with D unresolved. Germline V lookup: CDR1 SGHKS, CDR2 YYEKEE (reference sequence). The CDR3 sequence is 14 residues long. Trimming removed 4 bases from V and 0 bases from J, with 8 bases in between. In nucleotides, the CDR3 is TGTGCCAGCAGCCCGCACTATAGCAATCAGCCCCAGCATTTT. Its translation: CASSPHYSNQPQHF.

CDR3 residues: CASSQLQGLNEKLFF. The DNA for the CDR3 is TGTGCCAGCAGCCAACTACAGGGTTTAAATGAAAAACTGTTTTTT. The chain is built from TRBV3-1 (or the pseudogene TRBV3-2) and TRBJ1-4; D may be TRBD1 (6 bases). Per germline, CDR1 LGHDT and CDR2 YNNKEL (reference sequence). Trimming took 2 bases from V and 5 from J, leaving 12 bases between them. The length of the CDR3 is 15 residues.

This clone has just one count. This sequence joins TRBV7-2 and TRBJ2-4; D may be TRBD1 (6 bases). Germline V gene lookup returns CDR1 SGHTA and CDR2 FQGNSA. Trimming removed 4 bases from V and 10 bases from J, with 14 bases in between. The CDR3 is 13 residues long. Here the CDR3 reads CASSSPGQDIQYF. CDR3 DNA sequence: TGTGCCAGCAGCTCCCCGGGACAAGATATTCAGTACTTC.

This chain uses TRBV4-1 with TRBJ2-5, with 9 bases matching TRBD2. This CDR3 is built from 16 residues. V was pared by 0 bases and J by 2 bases, with 4 bases of the junction left unmatched. Germline assignment: CDR1 MGHRA and CDR2 YSYEKL. Here the CDR3 reads CASSQEPGLAQETQYF. CDR3 coding DNA: TGCGCCAGCAGCCAAGAGCCGGGACTAGCTCAAGAGACCCAGTACTTC.

For the CDR3, the DNA is TGTGCCACCAGCAGAAAATGGAACGGAGGATTTGAGCAGTTCTTC. This sequence encodes CATSRKWNGGFEQFF. The chain recombines TRBV15 with TRBJ2-1, with D tentatively TRBD2 (5 bases). V was pared by 2 bases and J by 9 bases, with 17 bases between. In germline, CDR1 is LNHNV, CDR2 YYDKDF (reference sequence). This CDR3 has 15 residues.

The chain is built from TRBV6-2 or TRBV6-3 and TRBJ2-4; D is possibly TRBD1 (6 bases). CDR3 length: 17 amino acids. Looked up from germline, CDR1 is MNHEY and CDR2 is SVGEGT. The V end lost 2 bases, the J end lost 8 bases, and 22 bases lay between the germline ends. The DNA of the CDR3 is TGTGCCAGCAGTTACAACCTCAGACAGGACCTCTCTGACATTCAGTACTTC. This encodes CASSYNLRQDLSDIQYF.

The rearrangement links TRBV19 to TRBJ1-1, with TRBD1 identical over 12 bases. In germline, CDR1 is LNHDA, CDR2 SQIVND (reference sequence). V lost 5 bases and J lost 1; bases outside the gene matches: 8. This CDR3 is 17 amino acids long. CDR3 residues: CASSDILGQGANTEAFF. CDR3 nucleotides: TGTGCCAGTAGTGACATTTTGGGACAGGGGGCGAACACTGAAGCTTTCTTT.

The DNA for the CDR3 is TGTGCCTGGAGTCCGGGACTAGCGGGGCCGGATGAGCAGTTCTTC. As protein: CAWSPGLAGPDEQFF. This chain joins TRBV30 and TRBJ2-1, with TRBD2 identical over 13 bases. The junction had 6 bases not matched to a gene; V was cut back by 2 bases and J by 8 bases. CDR1 and CDR2 (germline): GTSNPN, SVGIG (reference sequence). The length of the CDR3 is 15 residues.

This clone was counted between two and nine times. The J gene is TRBJ2-5, the V gene TRBV19, with 9 bases identical to TRBD2. Germline CDR1 is LNHDA and CDR2 is SQIVND (reference sequence). The CDR3 is 15 amino acids. The V segment lost 8 bases and the J segment 2 bases; nucleotides outside the gene matches: 9. The CDR3 DNA follows: TGTGCCAGTCGAGCGGGGCGGGGGGGACAAGAGACCCAGTACTTC. Its translation is CASRAGRGGQETQYF. The whole variable domain, remainder taken from reference TRBV19 and TRBJ2-5, is DGGITQSPKYLFRKEGQNVTLSCEQNLNHDAMYWYRQDPGQGLRLIYYSQIVNDFQKGDIAEGYSVSREKKESFPLTVTSAQKNPTAFYLCASRAGRGGQETQYFGPGTRLLVL.

The rearrangement joins TRBV7-6 to TRBJ1-2, with 9 positions matching TRBD1. With 5 bases clipped from V and 2 bases from J, the junction kept 3 bases outside the gene matches. The V gene's germline CDR1 is SGHVS and CDR2 FNYEAQ. The CDR3 is made up of 14 amino acids. CDR3 amino acids: CASSLGTGNYGYTF. The CDR3 nucleotides are TGTGCCAGCAGCCTCGGGACAGGGAACTATGGCTACACCTTC.

The rearrangement uses TRBV30 and TRBJ2-3, with D tentatively TRBD2 (6 bases). The germline V gene has CDR1 GTSNPN and CDR2 SVGIG (reference sequence). The V end lost 2 bases, the J end lost 1 base, and 19 bases lay between the germline ends. The CDR3 is made up of 17 amino acids. As DNA, the CDR3 is TGTGCCTGGAGTTCGGGGGTCGGGAGTATCGGCACAGATACGCAGTATTTT. As protein: CAWSSGVGSIGTDTQYF.

The rearrangement joins TRBV9 to TRBJ2-7, with TRBD2 matching over 9 bases. This CDR3 region has 15 residues. The V gene end was trimmed by 1 base and the J gene end by 4 bases; junction bases not matched to a gene: 6. Looked up from germline, CDR1 is SGDLS and CDR2 is YYNGEE. The CDR3 sequence: CASSVSSGSIYEQYF. Written as DNA, the CDR3 is TGTGCCAGCAGCGTAAGTAGCGGGAGTATTTACGAGCAGTACTTC.

V gene TRBV14 combines with J gene TRBJ1-1; D unresolved. Trimming removed 1 base at V and 5 bases at J, with 14 bases between. The CDR3 totals 15 residues. Looked up from germline, CDR1 is SGHDN and CDR2 is FVKESK. CDR3 bases: TGTGCCAGCAGCCAAGTAGCGACTTTAGGTACTGAAGCTTTCTTT. As protein: CASSQVATLGTEAFF.

This clone was observed a single time. V is TRBV18 and J is TRBJ1-6; 8 bases align to TRBD1. CDR3 length equals 16 residues. Germline lookup yields CDR1 KGHSH and CDR2 LQKENI. V shed 4 bases and J 5 bases; nucleotides not matched to a gene: 7. CDR3 region: CASSHEGQANNSPLHF. The DNA of the CDR3 is TGTGCCAGCTCACATGAGGGACAGGCCAATAATTCACCCCTCCACTTT.

The CDR3 bases are TGTGCCAGCAGTTTATTGAGACAGGTGAACTATGGCTACACCTTC. This gives the protein CASSLLRQVNYGYTF. This rearrangement joins TRBV28 to TRBJ1-2, with D perhaps TRBD1 (6 bases). The CDR3 totals 15 residues. Germline V gene data show CDR1 as MDHEN and CDR2 as SYDVKM. V was cut by 1 base and J by 2 bases, with 11 bases left in between.

The chain is built from TRBV7-3 and TRBJ2-5, with 9 positions matching TRBD2. The germline gives CDR1 SGHTA, CDR2 FQGTGA. The V segment lost 1 base and the J segment 1 base; nucleotides outside the gene matches: 1. CDR3 length equals 15 residues. CDR3 in amino acids: CASSLSGGAQETQYF. The CDR3 nucleotides are TGTGCCAGCAGCTTAAGCGGGGGGGCCCAAGAGACCCAGTACTTC.

This chain uses TRBV27 with TRBJ2-5; D perhaps matches TRBD1 (5 bases). V was clipped by 0 bases and J by 6 bases, with 5 bases between them. The CDR3 extends over 12 amino acids. Germline CDR1 MNHEY, CDR2 SMNVEV (reference sequence). The CDR3 coding sequence is TGTGCCAGCAGTTTATCGGGGCAGACCCAGTACTTC. It encodes CASSLSGQTQYF.

The chain joins TRBV6-6 to TRBJ1-6; D remains unclear. The V gene lost 6 bases and the J gene lost 8 bases, with 5 bases spanning the gap. The V gene's germline CDR1 is MNHNY and CDR2 SVGAGI (reference sequence). This CDR3 region has 11 residues. The DNA for the CDR3 is TGTGCCAGCAGCTCAGATTCACCCCTCCACTTT. Residues: CASSSDSPLHF.

A note on this clone: This could be a read error, since a much larger clone is one nucleotide away. This chain joins TRBV27 and TRBJ2-2; D ambiguous. The V and J ends lost 2 bases and 1 base respectively, with 5 bases between them. This CDR3 contains 14 residues. CDR1 and CDR2 (germline): MNHEY, SMNVEV (reference sequence). The CDR3 here is CASSLHVNTGELFF. Written as DNA, the CDR3 is TGTGCCAGCAGTTTACATGTGAACACCGGGGAGCTGTTTTTT.

J is TRBJ1-4 and V is TRBV19; D remains unclear. Per germline, CDR1 LNHDA and CDR2 SQIVND (reference sequence). The CDR3 totals 12 residues. V shed 0 bases and J shed 8 bases, with 4 bases lying between them. The CDR3 DNA reads TGTGCCAGTAGTATAGATCGGGAAAAACTGTTTTTT. The encoded protein is CASSIDREKLFF. Variable domain in full (rest from reference TRBV19 and TRBJ1-4): DGGITQSPKYLFRKEGQNVTLSCEQNLNHDAMYWYRQDPGQGLRLIYYSQIVNDFQKGDIAEGYSVSREKKESFPLTVTSAQKNPTAFYLCASSIDREKLFFGSGTQLSVL.

The rearrangement uses TRBV30 and TRBJ1-2, with 9 nucleotides matching TRBD1. Germline V gives CDR1 GTSNPN, CDR2 SVGIG (reference sequence). Unmatched junction bases numbered 1, after V lost 7 bases and J lost 4 bases. The CDR3 is made up of 11 amino acids. CDR3 protein: CASDRGYGYTF. The CDR3 bases are TGTGCCTCGGACAGGGGCTATGGCTACACCTTC.